These T cell receptor beta chains were read from a single sample in a study of T cell changes during pregnancy in multiple sclerosis. Assay: immunoSEQ multiplex PCR; the TCRdb copy retains only in-frame clones and omits some. The table records fewer than 75,000 clones, roughly 90% of them present only once. Sequencing used peripheral blood, obtained after pregnancy. Every receptor here comes from a female donor in good health, enrolled as a control in a pregnancy study. Both conserved end residues are part of each CDR3.

v_gene	j_gene	CDR3aa
TRBV5-1	TRBJ2-5	CASSFSWETQYF
TRBV9	TRBJ2-6	CASSSLRQPRSGANVLTF
TRBV5-1	TRBJ2-5	CASSLTSGGEETQYF
TRBV27	TRBJ2-1	CASSLTSGKDYNEQFF
TRBV18	TRBJ2-6	CASSLLGQGAPGANVLTF
TRBV6-6	TRBJ2-3	CASSGLASTDTQYF
TRBV6-6	TRBJ1-6	CASSYPPGHQNSPLHF
TRBV6-5	TRBJ2-1	CASSPNRLAGQFF
TRBV5-1	TRBJ1-1	CASTSGHFMNTEAFF
TRBV5-1	TRBJ1-1	CASSLESWRGGSEAFF
TRBV5-4	TRBJ2-7	CASSLISGIGLVNF
TRBV28	TRBJ2-1	CASSPPGLAGGEQFF
TRBV19	TRBJ1-2	CASSNQQALSYGYTF
TRBV5-6	TRBJ1-2	CASSPFDSVGYTF
TRBV2	TRBJ2-5	CASSEDLAGVGQETQYF
TRBV10-3	TRBJ1-1	CAISEFKGQVARLNTEAFF
TRBV7-8	TRBJ1-1	CASSLWREVNTEAFF
TRBV7-9	TRBJ2-5	CASSLEGGQAETQYF
TRBV2	TRBJ1-3	CASTTGSGNTIYF
TRBV29-1	TRBJ2-5	CSVETSGTETQYF
TRBV27	TRBJ1-1	CASKESRGDTEAFF
TRBV5-1	TRBJ1-4	CASSLTGSGNEKLFF
TRBV12-5	TRBJ2-3	CASGLVLGTGTDTQYF
TRBV7-6	TRBJ2-1	CASSLVAGGRTYNEQFF
TRBV5-5	TRBJ2-6	CASSLRSEQGAGANVLTF
TRBV19	TRBJ1-2	CASNRGVTWANYGYTF
TRBV29-1	TRBJ2-1	CSVRTSGDYEQFF
TRBV5-4	TRBJ1-4	CASSLKGRGLNEKLFF
TRBV28	TRBJ1-4	CASSSLVATNEKLFF
TRBV27	TRBJ2-4	CASSSQRENIQYF
TRBV6-5	TRBJ1-1	CASSQITGASEAFF
TRBV14	TRBJ2-7	CASSQIGGSRGEQYF
TRBV7-6	TRBJ2-1	CASSYGLAGGPQQFF
TRBV27	TRBJ2-7	CASSRGGSSYEQYF
TRBV6-4	TRBJ2-1	CASSISGFSYNEQFF
TRBV5-5	TRBJ2-7	CASSLAWDRDYEQYF
TRBV19	TRBJ2-1	CASSIRGGEQFF
TRBV10-3	TRBJ2-3	CATGRSDTQYF
TRBV7-2	TRBJ2-7	CASSLGPSVTYEQYF
TRBV18	TRBJ1-3	CASSPAKGETGNTIYF